This T cell receptor (beta chain) was retrieved from a study of cytomegalovirus exposure and HLA in healthy donors (dated by TCRdb to 2017 to 2019). Turning to the overall study: According to a later analysis, the approximately 120 validation repertoires were produced on the same platform as the 666 repertoires of the first cohort. The study was designed to test whether signatures of past pathogen exposure could be identified by cataloging public T cell receptors. In addition to the first cohort of 500 to 850 subjects, a separate validation cohort of 100 to 150 different subjects was used. To predict cytomegalovirus infection status, the study brought together high-throughput TCR immunosequencing, statistical association of individual TCRs with disease status, and machine learning. Paper-wide results and their limitations: In vitro tests confirmed that a few of the cytomegalovirus-associated TCR beta chains recognize cytomegalovirus antigens. The authors suggested that the approach could potentially be generalized to other disease states and immunological phenotypes. The validation cohort had no HLA typing available for a later analysis, so co-occurrence within that cohort was assessed over all 120 repertoires. Of the cluster scores, roughly 93% were above 0 in a later analysis, which found that TCRs clustered in the first cohort also tended to co-occur in the 90 to 150 validation repertoires. Across donors, most TCR sequences were observed very rarely, whereas some public TCRs were present in many individuals. The study gave a list of 150 to 200 TCR beta chains associated with cytomegalovirus. Cytomegalovirus status was reported to be diagnosed by the classifier with high specificity and sensitivity in both the original and validation cohorts.

The germline V gene supplies CDR1 SQVTM and CDR2 ANQGSEA. V lost 6 bases and J lost 6 bases, and the count of bases not matched to a germline gene is 7. The CDR3 covers 13 residues, taking in both the cysteine and the phenylalanine. Only CDR3 DNA remains: 39 bases, in frame from the first base. The donors were included in the validation cohort of over a hundred subjects, a group kept apart from the approximately 690-subject first cohort. Preparation of the library involved the immunoSEQ multiplex PCR assay. Per the source publication's procedure: A statistical classification framework was built to diagnose cytomegalovirus status from the catalog of TCR beta chain sequences. The immuneACCESS repertoire file appears here via TCRdb, limited to in-frame rearrangements. These files lack a portion of the clones; in checked studies, under half of the deficit traces to unresolved V genes, and the cause of the others is not known. From that table come the V and J calls and clone size; the DNA was used to work out D and trimming. The table for this sample lists roughly 56,000 clones; roughly 94% of them were counted only once. The top ten hold under 3% of the sample.

Notes on this clone: Its antigen remains undetermined. No base qualities exist here, and no much larger clone lies one base off it.

The sample consisted of PBMCs. The TCR originated in a man aged 18 to 30 in good health and CMV-seronegative. The rearrangement joined TRBV29-1 to TRBJ1-2; TRBD1 fits 10 bases in the junction. The CDR3 protein is CSVRTGTGDGYTF. The base sequence is TGCAGCGTGAGAACGGGGACAGGGGATGGCTACACCTTC. The entire variable domain, with the stretches around the CDR3 drawn from the reference TRBV29-1 and TRBJ1-2 proteins, is SAVISQKPSRDICQRGTSLTIQCQVDSQVTMMFWYRQQPGQSLTLIATANQGSEATYESGFVIDKFPISRPNLTFSTLTVSNMSPEDSSIYLCSVRTGTGDGYTFGSGTRLTVV.